Following are 12 T cell receptor beta chains from one sample sequenced in a study of T-cell memory formation after mild COVID-19. MiXCR, applied by TCRdb to the 5' RACE reads, yields one record per CDR3 protein. The sample lists 90,000 to 120,000 distinct CDR3 sequences; about 18% were seen once. The sample taken for sequencing was PBMCs or a T cell subset sorted from them (not recorded which). The origin of the receptors is a man aged 18 to 29 who had mild COVID-19 (a few samples of this study predate the infection). Cell type and time point are not known.

The V call is TRBV27, the J call TRBJ2-6, with TRBD2 matching over 7 bases. This CDR3 region has 16 residues. Per the germline V gene, CDR1 is MNHEY and CDR2 is SMNVEV (reference sequence). V shed 3 bases and J 2 bases; nucleotides not matched to a gene: 4. The CDR3 sequence: CASSFRGGAGANVLTF. The CDR3 DNA reads TGTGCCAGCAGTTTTAGGGGAGGGGCTGGGGCCAACGTCCTGACTTTC.

The chain is built from TRBV13 and TRBJ2-3; TRBD2 agrees at 10 bases. With 1 base clipped from V and 1 base from J, the junction kept 2 bases outside the gene matches. The CDR3 sequence is 16 residues long. CDR1 and CDR2 from the germline V gene are PRHDT and FYEKMQ (reference sequence). CDR3 loop: CASSLAAGGGTDTQYF. The CDR3 nucleotides read TGTGCCAGCAGCTTAGCAGCGGGGGGGGGCACAGATACGCAGTATTTT.

The V gene is TRBV12-3 or TRBV12-4, the J gene TRBJ2-7; 7 nucleotides line up with TRBD1. The J segment lost 7 bases and the V segment lost 3 bases, leaving 6 bases of the junction unmatched. The CDR3 runs 13 residues. The CDR3 DNA is TGTGCCAGCAGTTTCTCCCGGGACAGTGAGCAGTACGTC. This gives the protein CASSFSRDSEQYV.

This clonotype was counted between two and nine times. The chain recombines TRBV10-3 with TRBJ2-3; D not certain. V lost 1 base to trimming and J lost 2 bases, with 1 base between them. CDR1 and CDR2 (germline): ENHRY, SYGVKD. CDR3 length: 12 residues. DNA for the CDR3: TGTGCCATCAGTGAGTACACAGATACGCAGTATTTT. It translates to CAISEYTDTQYF.

This clonotype was seen more than once but under ten times. The chain has TRBV4-1 and TRBJ2-3; 7 positions agree with TRBD2. Germline trimming cut 3 bases from V and 3 bases from J; bases unmatched to any gene: 6. CDR1 is MGHRA, CDR2 YSYEKL, per germline. The CDR3 sequence is 15 residues long. The CDR3 DNA follows: TGCGCCAGCAGCCACGGGGGGATAGAGACAGATACGCAGTATTTT. Its translation: CASSHGGIETDTQYF.

In this sample, this clonotype turned up many times. This chain joins TRBV12-3 or TRBV12-4 and TRBJ1-5; D might be TRBD1 (5 bases). The V and J ends lost 5 bases and 2 bases respectively, with 10 bases between them. The length of the CDR3 is 14 residues. CDR3 protein: CASSLRGGNQPQHF. In nucleotides, the CDR3 is TGTGCCAGCAGTCTAAGGGGTGGCAATCAGCCCCAGCATTTT.

CDR3 region: CASSWSNSPLHF. CDR3 in DNA: TGTGCCAGCAGCTGGAGTAATTCACCCCTCCACTTT. The chain is built from TRBV5-6 and TRBJ1-6, with D unclear. The germline V gene encodes CDR1 SGHDT and CDR2 YYEEEE. Deletions cut 3 bases from V and 6 bases from J, with 4 bases between. This CDR3 has 12 residues.

This clonotype showed up just a few times. The CDR3 DNA sequence: TGCGCCAGCAGCCATCTTCCCGGGACTAGCGGACGCACAGATACGCAGTATTTT. Translation gives CASSHLPGTSGRTDTQYF. The chain links TRBV4-1 to TRBJ2-3; 11 positions match TRBD2. CDR1 MGHRA and CDR2 YSYEKL come from the germline V gene. The J segment lost 1 base and the V segment lost 3 bases, leaving 9 bases of the junction unmatched. This CDR3 is 18 amino acids long.

V usage is TRBV24-1 and J usage is TRBJ1-1; D is undetermined. Germline lookup yields CDR1 KGHDR and CDR2 SFDVKD. Between the trimmed V and J ends, which lost 3 bases and 5 bases, there was a span of 9 bases. The CDR3 covers 13 residues. CDR3 residues: CATSDTARTEAFF. The CDR3, as DNA: TGTGCCACCAGTGATACAGCGAGGACTGAAGCTTTCTTT.

This clonotype was counted between two and nine times. This rearrangement joins TRBV15 to TRBJ1-5; no reliable D call. This CDR3 spans 15 amino acids. CDR1 and CDR2 (germline): LNHNV, YYDKDF (reference sequence). V gave up 5 bases and J gave up 5 bases, with 16 bases separating them. In DNA form, the CDR3 reads TGTGCCACCAGCGCAGCCGGTCAGTTTGATCAGCCCCAGCATTTT. Translation: CATSAAGQFDQPQHF.

This clonotype was seen a few times. The chain joins TRBV10-2 to TRBJ2-4; tentative D call: TRBD1 (5 bases). Germline CDR1 reads WSHSY; CDR2 reads SAAADI. This CDR3 has 15 residues. Trimming stripped 5 bases from V and 6 bases from J, with 17 bases between. CDR3 in amino acids: CASSTAVKDRNIQYF. The CDR3 DNA sequence: TGCGCCAGCAGTACCGCGGTTAAAGACAGAAACATTCAGTACTTC.

This chain connects TRBV20-1 to TRBJ2-2; TRBD2 agrees at 9 bases. J gave up 6 bases and V 6 bases, and 5 bases lay outside the gene matches. CDR1 and CDR2 from the germline V gene are DFQATT and SNEGSKA (reference sequence). The CDR3 contains 13 residues. The CDR3 is CSALAGRAGELFF. The CDR3 coding sequence is TGCAGTGCCCTAGCGGGGCGGGCCGGGGAGCTGTTTTTT.